This T cell receptor (beta chain) was retrieved from a study of blood T cell repertoires in COVID-19. Study-wide background: The United States, Italy and Spain were the sources of the acute and convalescent COVID-19 samples. PBMCs, B-cell-depleted T cells, or T cells were the source of the cDNA or gDNA that made up the material.

In terms of age and location, participants ranged from roughly 18 to 90 years and lived in about two dozen US areas. Before they entered the study, exposed participants had met a COVID-19 case within 2 weeks. Profiled with immunoSEQ multiplex PCR; TCRdb holds only in-frame clones, not every one. The data show more than 250,000 clones, with 80% to 85% seen just once and roughly 5.3% held by the top ten. V lost 9 bases, J lost 0 bases, and 9 bases stayed unmatched. This CDR3 has 16 amino acids. Germline CDR1 is KGHDR and CDR2 is SFDVKD. Sequencing input: PBMCs or T cells enriched from blood (not recorded which). The chain carries TRBV24-1 and TRBJ2-1, with 8 bases lining up with TRBD2. This TCR was sampled from a man in his forties or fifties who had been exposed to COVID-19. DNA of the CDR3: TGTGCCACCCAGCAGGGCGGGGGGAGCTCCTACAATGAGCAGTTCTTC. This gives the protein CATQQGGGSSYNEQFF.